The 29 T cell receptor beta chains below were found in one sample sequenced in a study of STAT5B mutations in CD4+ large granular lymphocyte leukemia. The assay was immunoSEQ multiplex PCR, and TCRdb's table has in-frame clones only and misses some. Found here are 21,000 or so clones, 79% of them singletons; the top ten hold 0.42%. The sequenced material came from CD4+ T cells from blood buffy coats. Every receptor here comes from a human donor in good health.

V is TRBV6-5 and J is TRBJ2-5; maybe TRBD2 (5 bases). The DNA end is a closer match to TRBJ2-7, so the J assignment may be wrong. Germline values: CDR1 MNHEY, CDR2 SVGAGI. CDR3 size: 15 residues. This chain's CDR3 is CASSAAGKAASEQYF. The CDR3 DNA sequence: TGTGCCAGCAGTGCGGCCGGGAAAGCCGCCAGCGAGCAGTACTTC.

As DNA, the CDR3 is TGTGCCAGCAGTTACTCGAGGGGTTGGGCTGAAGCTTTCTTT. Protein sequence: CASSYSRGWAEAFF. The V call is TRBV6-6, the J call TRBJ1-1; perhaps TRBD1 as D (5 bases). Trimming took off 0 bases at V and 6 bases at J, with 11 bases between the two ends. Per the germline V gene, CDR1 is MNHNY and CDR2 is SVGAGI (reference sequence). This CDR3 has 14 amino acids.

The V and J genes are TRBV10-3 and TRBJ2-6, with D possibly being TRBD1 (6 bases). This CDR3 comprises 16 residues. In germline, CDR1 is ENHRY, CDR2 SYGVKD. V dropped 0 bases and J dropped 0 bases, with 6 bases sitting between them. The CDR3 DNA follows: TGTGCCATCAGTGAGTCAGGGGGCTCTGGGGCCAACGTCCTGACTTTC. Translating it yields CAISESGGSGANVLTF.

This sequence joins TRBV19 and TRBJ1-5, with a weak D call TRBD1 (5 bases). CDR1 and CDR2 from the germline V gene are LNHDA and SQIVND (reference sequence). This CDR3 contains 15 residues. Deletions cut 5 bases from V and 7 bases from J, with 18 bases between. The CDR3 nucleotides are TGTGCCAGTAGTGGGGGGTGGGAGGTCGGACAGCCCCAGCATTTT. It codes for CASSGGWEVGQPQHF. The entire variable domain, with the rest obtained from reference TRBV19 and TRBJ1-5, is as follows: DGGITQSPKYLFRKEGQNVTLSCEQNLNHDAMYWYRQDPGQGLRLIYYSQIVNDFQKGDIAEGYSVSREKKESFPLTVTSAQKNPTAFYLCASSGGWEVGQPQHFGDGTRLSIL.

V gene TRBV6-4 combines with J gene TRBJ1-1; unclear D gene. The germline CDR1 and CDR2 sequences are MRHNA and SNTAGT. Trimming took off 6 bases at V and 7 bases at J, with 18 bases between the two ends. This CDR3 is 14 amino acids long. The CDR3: CASRNGNAPGEAFF. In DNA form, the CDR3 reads TGTGCCAGCAGGAATGGAAACGCTCCTGGTGAAGCTTTCTTT.

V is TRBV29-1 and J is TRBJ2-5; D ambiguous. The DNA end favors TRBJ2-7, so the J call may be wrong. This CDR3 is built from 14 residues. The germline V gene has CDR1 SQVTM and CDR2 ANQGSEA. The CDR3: CSVANSVNLYEQYF. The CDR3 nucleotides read TGCAGCGTTGCCAACTCAGTCAATCTCTACGAGCAGTACTTC.

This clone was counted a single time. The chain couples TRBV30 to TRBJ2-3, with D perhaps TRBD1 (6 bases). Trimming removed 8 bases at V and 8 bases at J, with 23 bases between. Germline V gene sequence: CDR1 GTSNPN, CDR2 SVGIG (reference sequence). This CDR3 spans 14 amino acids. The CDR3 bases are TGTGCCGCAATACGGGGCTCAAGAGGGGGTACGCAGTATTTT. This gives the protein CAAIRGSRGGTQYF.

The CDR3 coding sequence is TGTGCCTGGAGTCCACCTCTAAGCGCTGAAGCTTTCTTT. Translated: CAWSPPLSAEAFF. The chain uses TRBV30 and TRBJ1-1; D is unclear. The V and J ends lost 2 bases and 6 bases respectively, with 13 bases between them. The V gene's germline CDR1 is GTSNPN and CDR2 SVGIG (reference sequence). The CDR3 covers 13 residues.

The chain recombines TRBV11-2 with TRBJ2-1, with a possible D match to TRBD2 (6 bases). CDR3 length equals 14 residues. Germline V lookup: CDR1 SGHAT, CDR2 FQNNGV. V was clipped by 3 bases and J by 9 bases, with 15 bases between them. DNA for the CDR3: TGTGCCAGCAGCTTTGGGACTCATTCCTCTGAGCAGTTCTTC. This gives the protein CASSFGTHSSEQFF.

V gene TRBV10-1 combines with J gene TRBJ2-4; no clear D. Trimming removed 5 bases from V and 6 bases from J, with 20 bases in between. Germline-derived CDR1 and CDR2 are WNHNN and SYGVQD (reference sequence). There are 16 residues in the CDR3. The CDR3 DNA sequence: TGCGCCAGCAGTCATACTCTTAGCAGGTTGGTAAACATTCAGTACTTC. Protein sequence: CASSHTLSRLVNIQYF.

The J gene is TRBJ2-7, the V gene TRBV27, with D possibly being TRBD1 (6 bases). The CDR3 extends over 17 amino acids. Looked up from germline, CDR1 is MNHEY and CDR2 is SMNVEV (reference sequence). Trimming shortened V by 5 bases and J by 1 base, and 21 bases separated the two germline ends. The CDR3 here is CASSNYFGTSDSYEQYF. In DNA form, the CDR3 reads TGTGCCAGCAGTAATTATTTCGGGACATCCGATTCCTACGAGCAGTACTTC.

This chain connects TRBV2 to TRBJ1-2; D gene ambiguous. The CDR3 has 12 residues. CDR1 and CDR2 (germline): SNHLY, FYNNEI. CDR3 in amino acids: CAYGRGDYGYTF. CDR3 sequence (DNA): TGTGCATACGGACGGGGAGACTATGGCTACACCTTC.

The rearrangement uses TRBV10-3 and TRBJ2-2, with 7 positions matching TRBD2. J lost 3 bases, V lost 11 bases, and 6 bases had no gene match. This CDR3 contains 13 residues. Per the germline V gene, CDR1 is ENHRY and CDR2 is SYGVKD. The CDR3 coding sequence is TGTGCCTTCCGGGGAGGGGACACCGGGGAGCTGTTTTTT. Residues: CAFRGGDTGELFF.

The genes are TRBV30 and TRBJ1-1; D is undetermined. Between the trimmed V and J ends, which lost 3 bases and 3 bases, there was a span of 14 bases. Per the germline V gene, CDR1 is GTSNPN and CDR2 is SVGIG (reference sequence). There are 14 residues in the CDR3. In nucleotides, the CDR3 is TGTGCCTGGAGAGTCGGCCTGTGGGACACTGAAGCTTTCTTT. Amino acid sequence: CAWRVGLWDTEAFF.

As DNA, the CDR3 is TGTGCCAGCAGTTTCACTCGACAGTCGCACTATGGCTACACCTTC. Its translation: CASSFTRQSHYGYTF. The genes are TRBV6-5 and TRBJ1-2; D may be TRBD1 (5 bases). CDR3 size: 15 residues. Trimming took off 4 bases at V and 3 bases at J, with 15 bases between the two ends. Looked up from germline, CDR1 is MNHEY and CDR2 is SVGAGI.

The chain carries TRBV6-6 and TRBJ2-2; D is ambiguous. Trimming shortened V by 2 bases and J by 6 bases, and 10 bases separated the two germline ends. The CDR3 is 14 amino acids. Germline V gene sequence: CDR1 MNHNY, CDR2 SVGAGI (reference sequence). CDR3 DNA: TGTGCCAGCAGTTACGGCCCGGCCCCCGGGGAGCTGTTTTTT. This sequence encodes CASSYGPAPGELFF.

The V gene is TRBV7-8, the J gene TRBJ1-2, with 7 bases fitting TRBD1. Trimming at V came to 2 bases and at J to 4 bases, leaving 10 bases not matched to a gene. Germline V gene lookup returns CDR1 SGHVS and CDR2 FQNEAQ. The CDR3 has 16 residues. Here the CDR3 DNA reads TGTGCCAGCAGCTTAAGGATAAGGGGGCAGGGCTATGGCTACACCTTC. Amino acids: CASSLRIRGQGYGYTF.

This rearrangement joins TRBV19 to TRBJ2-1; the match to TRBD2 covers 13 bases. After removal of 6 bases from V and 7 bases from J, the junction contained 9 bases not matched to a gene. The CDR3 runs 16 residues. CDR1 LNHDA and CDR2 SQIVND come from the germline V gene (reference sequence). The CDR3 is CASRKRGLAGVNEQFF. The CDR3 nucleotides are TGTGCCAGTAGGAAAAGAGGACTAGCGGGAGTAAATGAGCAGTTCTTC.

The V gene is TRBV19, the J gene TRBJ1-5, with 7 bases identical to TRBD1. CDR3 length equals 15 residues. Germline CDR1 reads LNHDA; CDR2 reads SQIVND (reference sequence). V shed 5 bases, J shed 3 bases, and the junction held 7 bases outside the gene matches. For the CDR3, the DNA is TGTGCCAGTAGTCCGTCGGGACAGAACAATCAGCCCCAGCATTTT. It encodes CASSPSGQNNQPQHF. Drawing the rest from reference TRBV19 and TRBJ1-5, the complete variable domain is DGGITQSPKYLFRKEGQNVTLSCEQNLNHDAMYWYRQDPGQGLRLIYYSQIVNDFQKGDIAEGYSVSREKKESFPLTVTSAQKNPTAFYLCASSPSGQNNQPQHFGDGTRLSIL.

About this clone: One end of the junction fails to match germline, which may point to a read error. The CDR3 spells CASSPGLEETQYF. DNA of the CDR3: TGTGCTAGCAGCCCGGGACTAGAAGAGACCCAGTACTTC. The chain employs TRBV7-7 and TRBJ2-5; 8 bases fit TRBD2. This CDR3 comprises 13 residues. Per the germline V gene, CDR1 is SSHAT and CDR2 is FNYEAQ (reference sequence).

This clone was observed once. CDR3 amino acids: CASKKGSVDTEAFF. CDR3 DNA: TGTGCCAGCAAAAAGGGGTCGGTGGACACTGAAGCTTTCTTT. The gene calls are TRBV9 and TRBJ1-1, with D perhaps TRBD1 (5 bases). With 6 bases removed from V and 3 bases from J, the gap between germline ends came to 15 bases. The CDR3 is 14 residues long. Germline CDR1 is SGDLS and CDR2 is YYNGEE.

The CDR3 coding sequence is TGTGCCATCAAAGAATTTACAGGGGATTCTGGCTACACCTTC. It encodes CAIKEFTGDSGYTF. The chain joins TRBV10-3 to TRBJ1-2; 7 nucleotides line up with TRBD1. Germline V gene sequence: CDR1 ENHRY, CDR2 SYGVKD. Trimming at V came to 7 bases and at J to 7 bases, leaving 12 bases not matched to a gene. The CDR3 covers 14 residues.

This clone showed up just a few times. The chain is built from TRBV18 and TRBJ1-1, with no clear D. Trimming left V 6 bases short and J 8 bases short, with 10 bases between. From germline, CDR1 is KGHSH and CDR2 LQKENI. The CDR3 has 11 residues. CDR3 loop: CASSPGGEAFF. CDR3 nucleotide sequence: TGTGCCAGCTCCCCGGGTGGGGAAGCTTTCTTT.

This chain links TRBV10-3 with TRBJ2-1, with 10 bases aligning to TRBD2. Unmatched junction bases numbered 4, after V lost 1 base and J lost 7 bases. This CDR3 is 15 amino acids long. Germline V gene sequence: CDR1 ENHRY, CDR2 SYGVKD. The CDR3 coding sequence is TGTGCCATCAGTGAGTGGCTAGCGGGAGTAAATGAGCAGTTCTTC. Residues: CAISEWLAGVNEQFF.

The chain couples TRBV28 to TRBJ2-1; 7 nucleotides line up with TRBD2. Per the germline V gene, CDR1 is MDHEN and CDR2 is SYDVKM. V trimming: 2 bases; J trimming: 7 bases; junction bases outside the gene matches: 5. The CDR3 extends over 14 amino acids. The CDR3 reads CASSLGGRGNEQFF. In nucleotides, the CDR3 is TGTGCCAGCAGTTTAGGCGGGAGAGGGAATGAGCAGTTCTTC.

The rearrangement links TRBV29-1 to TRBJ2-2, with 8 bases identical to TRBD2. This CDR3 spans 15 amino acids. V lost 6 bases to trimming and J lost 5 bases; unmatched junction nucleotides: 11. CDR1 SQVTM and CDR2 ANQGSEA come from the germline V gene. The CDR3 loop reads CSVRRAGGSTGELFF. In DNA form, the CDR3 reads TGCAGCGTCCGCCGGGCGGGGGGATCTACCGGGGAGCTGTTTTTT.

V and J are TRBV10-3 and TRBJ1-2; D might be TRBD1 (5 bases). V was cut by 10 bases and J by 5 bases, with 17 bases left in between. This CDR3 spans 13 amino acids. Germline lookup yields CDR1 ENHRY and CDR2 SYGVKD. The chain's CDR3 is CANWRGDRYGYTF. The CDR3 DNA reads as TGTGCCAACTGGCGGGGGGACCGTTATGGCTACACCTTC.

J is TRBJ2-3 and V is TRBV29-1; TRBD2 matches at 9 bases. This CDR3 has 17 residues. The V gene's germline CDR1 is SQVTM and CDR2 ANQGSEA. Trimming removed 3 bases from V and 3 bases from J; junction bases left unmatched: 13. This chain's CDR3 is CSVDLGIAGVATDTQYF. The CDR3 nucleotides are TGCAGCGTTGATTTGGGTATAGCGGGAGTAGCGACAGATACGCAGTATTTT.

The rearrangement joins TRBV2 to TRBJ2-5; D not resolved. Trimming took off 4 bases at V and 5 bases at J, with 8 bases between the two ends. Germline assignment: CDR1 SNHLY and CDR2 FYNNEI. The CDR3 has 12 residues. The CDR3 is CASSVVVETQYF. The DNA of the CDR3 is TGTGCCAGCAGTGTTGTAGTCGAGACCCAGTACTTC.